This T cell receptor (beta chain) was sequenced in a study of human T cells and chemical hapten exposure. Time point meaning: patch test 2, 6 weeks after DPC sensitization. Noted treatment: therapeutic diphenylcyclopropenone sensitization with weekly scalp DPC. Separate cDNA molecules received unique molecular identifiers, which the library attached to them. Via MiXCR, TCRdb re-called the RACE reads, giving one row per CDR3 protein. The table includes approximately 84,000 distinct CDR3 sequences, roughly 10% detected once. V lost 7 bases and J 2 bases, leaving 10 bases between the germline ends. The germline V gene has CDR1 SQVTM and CDR2 ANQGSEA. This CDR3 spans 12 amino acids.

This TCR came from a woman aged 25 to 39 with alopecia areata. Some clones in this sample may be carry-over from other donors' samples. The chain combines TRBV29-1 with TRBJ2-3; possible D gene TRBD2, 6 bases. Here the sequenced sample was whole blood, taken in connection with sensitization to the hapten diphenylcyclopropenone (DPC). This chain's CDR3 is CSGGENTDTQYF. The CDR3 DNA sequence: TGCAGCGGGGGGGAGAACACAGATACGCAGTATTTT.